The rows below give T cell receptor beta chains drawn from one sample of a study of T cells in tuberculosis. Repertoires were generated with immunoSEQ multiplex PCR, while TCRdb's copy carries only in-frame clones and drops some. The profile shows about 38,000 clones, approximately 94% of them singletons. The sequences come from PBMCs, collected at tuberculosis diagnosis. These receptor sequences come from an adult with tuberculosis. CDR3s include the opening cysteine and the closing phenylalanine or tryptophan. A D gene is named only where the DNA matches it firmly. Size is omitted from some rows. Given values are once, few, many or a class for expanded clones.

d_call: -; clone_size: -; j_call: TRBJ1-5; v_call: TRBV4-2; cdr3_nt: TGTGCCAGCAGCCAATATGGGGAGTCGAATCAGCCCCAGCATTTT; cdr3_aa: CASSQYGESNQPQHF
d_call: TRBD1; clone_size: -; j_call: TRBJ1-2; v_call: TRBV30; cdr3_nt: TGTGCCTGGAGTGACAGGGGCCCTGGAAACTACTATGGCTACACCTTC; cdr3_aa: CAWSDRGPGNYYGYTF
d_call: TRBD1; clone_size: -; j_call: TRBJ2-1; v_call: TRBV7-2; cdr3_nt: TGTGCCAGCAGCTTAGCTATCGGGACAGGCCTAAGAGAGCAGTTCTTC; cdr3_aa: CASSLAIGTGLREQFF
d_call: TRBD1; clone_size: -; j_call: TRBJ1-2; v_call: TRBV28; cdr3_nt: TGTGCCAGCAATATCGGACAGGTCCTTAACTATGGCTACACCTTC; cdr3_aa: CASNIGQVLNYGYTF
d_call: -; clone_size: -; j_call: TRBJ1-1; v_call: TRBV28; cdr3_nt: TGTGCCAGCAAGGGGTCCTCAGCTTTCTTT; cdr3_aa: CASKGSSAFF
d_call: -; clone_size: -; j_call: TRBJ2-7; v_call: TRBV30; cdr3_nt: TGTGCCTGGAGTCATCTATACGAGCAGTACTTC; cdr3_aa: CAWSHLYEQYF
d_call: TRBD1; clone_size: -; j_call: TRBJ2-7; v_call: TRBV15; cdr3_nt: TGTGCCACCAGCAGAGAAGGGACAGGGGGCTACGAGCAGTACTTC; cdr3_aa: CATSREGTGGYEQYF
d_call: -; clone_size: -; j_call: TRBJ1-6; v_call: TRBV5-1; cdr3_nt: TGCGCCAGCAGCTTGGATGGCAGTAATTCACCCCTCCACTTT; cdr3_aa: CASSLDGSNSPLHF
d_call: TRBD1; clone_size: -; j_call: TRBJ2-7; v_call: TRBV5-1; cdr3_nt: TGCGCCAGCAGCTTAGGGGGCCCTGAGGGTGAGCAGTACTTC; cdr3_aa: CASSLGGPEGEQYF
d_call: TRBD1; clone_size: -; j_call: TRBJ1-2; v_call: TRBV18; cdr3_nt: TGTGCCAGCTCACAAATAGATACAGGGACAGACGGCTACACCTTC; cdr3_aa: CASSQIDTGTDGYTF
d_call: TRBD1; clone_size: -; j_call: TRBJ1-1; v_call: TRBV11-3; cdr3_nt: TGTGCCAGCAGCTTCCCCGGACAGGCCTTAGGGAGGACTGAAGCTTTCTTT; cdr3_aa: CASSFPGQALGRTEAFF
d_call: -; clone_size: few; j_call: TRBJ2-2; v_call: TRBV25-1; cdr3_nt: TGTGCCAGTATGGACTCCCGGGCGGGACCCGCGAACACCGGGGAGCTGTTTTTT; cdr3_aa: CASMDSRAGPANTGELFF
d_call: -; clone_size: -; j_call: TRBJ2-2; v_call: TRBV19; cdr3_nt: TGTGCCACCTCTTACAGGTCTACGGGCACCGGGGAGCTGTTTTTT; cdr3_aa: CATSYRSTGTGELFF
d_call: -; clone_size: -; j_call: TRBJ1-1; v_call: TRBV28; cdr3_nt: TGTGCCAGCAGTTTATTCCAATGGAACACTGAAGCTTTCTTT; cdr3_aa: CASSLFQWNTEAFF
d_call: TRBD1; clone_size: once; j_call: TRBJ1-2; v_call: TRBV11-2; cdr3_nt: TGTGCCAGCAGCCGGATCAAGGACAGGGGGCGAACACCTAACTATGGCTACACCTTC; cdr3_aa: CASSRIKDRGRTPNYGYTF
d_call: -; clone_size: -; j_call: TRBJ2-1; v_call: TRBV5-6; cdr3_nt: -; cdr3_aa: CASSGAMSSSSDIF
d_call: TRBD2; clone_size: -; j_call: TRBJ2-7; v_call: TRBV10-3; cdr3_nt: TGTGCCATCAGGACAGCGGGGGGGCGAAAGGAGCAGTACTTC; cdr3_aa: CAIRTAGGRKEQYF
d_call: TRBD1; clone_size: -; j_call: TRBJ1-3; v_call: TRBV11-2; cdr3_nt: TGTGCCAGCAGACCGACAGGGACCTCTGGAAACACCATATATTTT; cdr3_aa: CASRPTGTSGNTIYF
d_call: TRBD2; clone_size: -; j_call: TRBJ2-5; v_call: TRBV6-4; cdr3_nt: TGTGCCAGCACGACTTGGCGGGGGGGCTTAGAGACCCAGTACTTC; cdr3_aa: CASTTWRGGLETQYF
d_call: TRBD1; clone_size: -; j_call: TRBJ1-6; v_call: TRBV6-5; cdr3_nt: TGTGCCAGCAGATCGACAGGGGGTATAGGATCACCCCTCCACTTT; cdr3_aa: CASRSTGGIGSPLHF
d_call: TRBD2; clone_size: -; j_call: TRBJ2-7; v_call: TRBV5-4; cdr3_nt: TGTGCCAGCAGCGACCCGGGGGGGCAATTACGGTACGAGCAGTACTTC; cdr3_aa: CASSDPGGQLRYEQYF
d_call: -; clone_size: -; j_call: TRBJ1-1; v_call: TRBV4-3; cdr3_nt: TGCGCCAGCAGCCCCTGGACGGGGGAAAACACTGAAGCTTTCTTT; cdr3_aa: CASSPWTGENTEAFF
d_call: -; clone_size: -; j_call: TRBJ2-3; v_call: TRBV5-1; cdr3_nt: TGCGCCAGCAGCTATTCGGACTCAGGAGGCACAGATACGCAGTATTTT; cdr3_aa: CASSYSDSGGTDTQYF
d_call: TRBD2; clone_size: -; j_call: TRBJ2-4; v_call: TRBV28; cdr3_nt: TGTGCCAGCAATGGGCTCTTTACGGGAGGGAACATTCAGTACTTC; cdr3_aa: CASNGLFTGGNIQYF
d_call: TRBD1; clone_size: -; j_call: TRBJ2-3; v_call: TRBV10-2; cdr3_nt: TGCGCCAGCAATACCGACAGGGCGGGAGATACGCAGTATTTT; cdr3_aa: CASNTDRAGDTQYF
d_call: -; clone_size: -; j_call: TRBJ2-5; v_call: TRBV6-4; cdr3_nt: TGTGCCAGCAGTATGGGACTCCAAGAGACCCAGTACTTC; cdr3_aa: CASSMGLQETQYF
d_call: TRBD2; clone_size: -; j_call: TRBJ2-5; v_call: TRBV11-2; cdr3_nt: TGTGCCAGCAGCTTTTACGCGCGGGGGGGCTCGGAGACCCAGTACTTC; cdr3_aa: CASSFYARGGSETQYF
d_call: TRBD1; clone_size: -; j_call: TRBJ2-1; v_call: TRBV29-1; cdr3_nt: TGCAGCGTTGAAGATTGGCCCTCCGGACAGGAGGAGAATGAGCAGTTCTTC; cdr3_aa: CSVEDWPSGQEENEQFF
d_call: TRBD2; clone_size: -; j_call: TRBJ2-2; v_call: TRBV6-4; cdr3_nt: TGTGCCAGCAGTGACTCGGGGGGGGACACCGGGGAGCTGTTTTTT; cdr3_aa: CASSDSGGDTGELFF
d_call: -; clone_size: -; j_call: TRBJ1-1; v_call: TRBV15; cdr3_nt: TGTGCCACCAGCGCCCCAGGGTTGACTACTGAAGCTTTCTTT; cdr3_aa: CATSAPGLTTEAFF
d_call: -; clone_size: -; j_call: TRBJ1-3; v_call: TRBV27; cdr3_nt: TGTGCCAGCAGTAAACTCCGGGACATAGATCGCTCTGGAAACACCATATATTTT; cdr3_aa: CASSKLRDIDRSGNTIYF
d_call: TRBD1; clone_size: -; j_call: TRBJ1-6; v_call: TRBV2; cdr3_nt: TGTGCCAGCACTCAGGACAGGGGCGTTAATTCACCCCTCCACTTT; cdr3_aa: CASTQDRGVNSPLHF
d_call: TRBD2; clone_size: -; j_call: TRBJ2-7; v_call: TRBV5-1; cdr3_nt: TGCGCCAGCAGCTTGACTAGCGGGGGGGCCGAGCAGTACTTC; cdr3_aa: CASSLTSGGAEQYF
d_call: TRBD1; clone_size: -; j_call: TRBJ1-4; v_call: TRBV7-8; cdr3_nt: TGTGCCAGCAGCGCCATGACAGGGATGGTTGAAAAACTGTTTTTT; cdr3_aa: CASSAMTGMVEKLFF
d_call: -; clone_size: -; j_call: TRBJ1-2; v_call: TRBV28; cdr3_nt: TGTGCCAGCAGTTTATCAGGTCTCAGCTATGGCTACACCTTC; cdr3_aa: CASSLSGLSYGYTF
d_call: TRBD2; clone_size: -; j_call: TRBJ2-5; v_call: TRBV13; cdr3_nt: TGTGCCAGCAGCTTAGGACAGGGCTCCGGGACTAGCAACTACTTC; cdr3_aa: CASSLGQGSGTSNYF
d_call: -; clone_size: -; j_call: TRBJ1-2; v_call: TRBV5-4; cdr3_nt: TGTGCCAGCAGCTTGGCATCAGGATATGAGGGCTACACCTTC; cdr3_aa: CASSLASGYEGYTF
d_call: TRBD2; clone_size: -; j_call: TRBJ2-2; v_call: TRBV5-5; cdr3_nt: TGTGCCAGCAGCCCGGTGGGGACTAGCGGGGACACCGGGGAGCTGTTTTTT; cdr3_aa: CASSPVGTSGDTGELFF
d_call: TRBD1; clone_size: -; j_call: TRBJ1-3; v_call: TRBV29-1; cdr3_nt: TGCAGCGCTGGGGGACAGGCAAACTCTGGAAACACCATATATTTT; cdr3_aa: CSAGGQANSGNTIYF
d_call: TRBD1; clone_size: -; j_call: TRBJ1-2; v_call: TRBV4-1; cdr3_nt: TGCGCCAGCCGAATAGAGAACAGGGGAGCTGGCTACACCTTC; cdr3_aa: CASRIENRGAGYTF
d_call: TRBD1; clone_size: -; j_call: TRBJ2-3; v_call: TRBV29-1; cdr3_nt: TGCAGCGCCAGTGGGACAGGGGTCACAGATACGCAGTATTTT; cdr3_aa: CSASGTGVTDTQYF
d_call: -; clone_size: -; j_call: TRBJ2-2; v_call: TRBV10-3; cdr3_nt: TGTGCCATCAGTGATTGGAAAGGGGGAATCGGGGAGCTGTTTTTT; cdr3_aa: CAISDWKGGIGELFF
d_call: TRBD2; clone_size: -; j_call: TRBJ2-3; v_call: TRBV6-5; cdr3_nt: TGTGCCAGCAGTTACGGCGGGGGGGCCGGAGATACGCAGTATTTT; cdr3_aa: CASSYGGGAGDTQYF
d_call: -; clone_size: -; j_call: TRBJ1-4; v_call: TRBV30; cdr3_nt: TGTGCCTGGGTTGCCGGGAATCGGGGGAAACTGTTTTTT; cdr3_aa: CAWVAGNRGKLFF
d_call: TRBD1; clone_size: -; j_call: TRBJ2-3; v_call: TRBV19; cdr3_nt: TGTGCCAGTAGAGATGCCGGGACAGGGAGCACAGATACGCAGTATTTT; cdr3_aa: CASRDAGTGSTDTQYF
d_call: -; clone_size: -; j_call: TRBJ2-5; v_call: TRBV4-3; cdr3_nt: TGCGCCAGCACCGCACCGGGATCAGAGCTTATGTACTTC; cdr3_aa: CASTAPGSELMYF
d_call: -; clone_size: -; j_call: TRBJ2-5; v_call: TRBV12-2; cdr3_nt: TGTGCAAGTCGCCGGCAATCGACAGGGCAAGAGACCCAGTACTTC; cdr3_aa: CASRRQSTGQETQYF
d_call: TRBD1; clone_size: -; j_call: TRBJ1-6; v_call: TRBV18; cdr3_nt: TGTGCCAGCTCACCAGTGACAGGGGATTCACCCCTCCACTTT; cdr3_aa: CASSPVTGDSPLHF
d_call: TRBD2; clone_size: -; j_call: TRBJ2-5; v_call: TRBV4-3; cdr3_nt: TGCGCCAGCAGCCAAGATGGTAGCGGGGGAAAGACCCAGTACTTC; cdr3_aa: CASSQDGSGGKTQYF